These T cell receptor beta chains were read from a single sample in a study of cytomegalovirus exposure and HLA in healthy donors. The table came from immunoSEQ multiplex PCR; TCRdb's copy has only in-frame clones and leaves some out. Of some 170,000 clones listed, roughly 76% are singletons. The sequencing input was PBMCs. These receptors came from a man in his 60s in good health and CMV-seronegative. Both conserved end residues are part of each CDR3. D genes are given only for firm matches. Rows give clone size only sometimes, using once, few, many, or a class for an expanded clone.

clone size | J gene | V gene | D gene | CDR3 protein | CDR3 DNA
- | TRBJ2-7 | TRBV4-1 | - | CASSQGPLREQYF | TGCGCCAGCAGCCAAGGCCCTCTGAGGGAGCAGTACTTC
- | TRBJ2-1 | TRBV28 | TRBD1 | CASSSSGTGMFYNEQFF | TGTGCCAGCAGTTCATCCGGGACAGGGATGTTCTACAATGAGCAGTTCTTC
- | TRBJ1-4 | TRBV6-1 | - | CASSEQGNEKLFF | TGTGCCAGCAGTGAACAGGGGAACGAAAAACTGTTTTTT
- | TRBJ2-5 | TRBV28 | TRBD1 | CASSLPGGVETQYF | TGTGCCAGCAGTTTACCAGGGGGCGTCGAGACCCAGTACTTC
once | TRBJ2-7 | TRBV18 | TRBD1 | CASSPGTGVEQYF | TGTGCCAGCTCCCCCGGGACAGGGGTCGAGCAGTACTTC
- | TRBJ1-5 | TRBV11-2 | - | CASSLGAAVSNQPQHF | TGTGCCAGCAGCTTAGGCGCCGCGGTTAGCAATCAGCCCCAGCATTTT
- | TRBJ2-5 | TRBV19 | - | CAIRSTVQETQYF | TGTGCCATTCGAAGTACGGTCCAAGAGACCCAGTACTTC
- | TRBJ2-5 | TRBV28 | - | CASYTGAQETQYF | TGTGCCAGCTACACTGGGGCCCAAGAGACCCAGTACTTC
- | TRBJ1-2 | TRBV7-2 | TRBD1 | CASSQAGGGYGYTF | TGTGCCAGCAGCCAAGCAGGGGGTGGCTATGGCTACACCTTC
- | TRBJ2-5 | TRBV7-8 | - | CASSQRLARTQYF | TGTGCCAGCAGCCAACGTCTAGCCAGGACCCAGTACTTC
- | TRBJ2-2 | TRBV7-9 | - | CASSLVSVNTGELFF | TGTGCCAGCAGCTTAGTTTCTGTGAACACCGGGGAGCTGTTTTTT
- | TRBJ1-1 | TRBV7-9 | TRBD1 | CSSSPRQGSGMNTEAFF | TGTTCCAGCAGCCCAAGACAGGGGTCTGGAATGAACACTGAAGCTTTCTTT
- | TRBJ2-3 | TRBV2 | TRBD2 | CASSDVAGDTDTQYF | TGTGCCAGCAGTGACGTCGCGGGGGACACAGATACGCAGTATTTT
- | TRBJ1-1 | TRBV5-4 | TRBD1 | CASSPGTENTEAFF | TGTGCCAGCAGCCCCGGGACAGAGAACACTGAAGCTTTCTTT
- | TRBJ1-6 | TRBV27 | - | CASSLTPDTGMGSPLHF | TGTGCCAGCAGTTTAACACCCGACACGGGGATGGGTTCACCCCTCCACTTT
- | TRBJ2-2 | TRBV7-3 | TRBD1 | CASSLTGGNTGELFF | TGTGCCAGCAGCCTCACAGGGGGGAACACCGGGGAGCTGTTTTTT
- | TRBJ2-2 | TRBV28 | TRBD2 | CASSLGLAGVTGELFF | TGTGCCAGCAGTTTAGGACTAGCGGGAGTAACCGGGGAGCTGTTTTTT
- | TRBJ1-1 | TRBV10-3 | TRBD1 | CAISRDRTHTEAFF | TGTGCCATCAGTCGGGACAGAACTCACACTGAAGCTTTCTTT